This T cell receptor beta chain was documented in a study of early T cells in non-severe SARS-CoV-2 infection. On the study more broadly: RNA in bulk from unsorted whole blood was sequenced, and chains were unpaired. Whole-study results and caveats: Anti-spike CD8 responses were favored by VDJdb matching, which missed private and CD4 specificities.

Unique molecular identifiers (one per individual cDNA molecule) were attached. TCRdb called the 5' RACE reads again in MiXCR, with one record for every CDR3 protein. Here the sample spans 39,000 or so distinct CDR3 sequences, 5.5% to 7% being singletons. The germline V gene encodes CDR1 SGHKS and CDR2 YYEKEE (reference sequence). The CDR3 extends over 13 amino acids. V gave up 5 bases and J gave up 10 bases, with 16 bases separating them. This clonotype has ten or more counts. The antigen is unknown. The chain employs TRBV5-5 and TRBJ2-1, with a tentative D call TRBD2 (6 bases). This sample comprised whole blood, obtained at baseline. The TCR originated in an adult who was a healthcare worker with PCR-confirmed SARS-CoV-2 infection or an uninfected control (not recorded which). The CDR3: CASSYGGLREQFF. CDR3 bases: TGTGCCAGCAGTTACGGGGGTCTACGCGAGCAGTTCTTC.